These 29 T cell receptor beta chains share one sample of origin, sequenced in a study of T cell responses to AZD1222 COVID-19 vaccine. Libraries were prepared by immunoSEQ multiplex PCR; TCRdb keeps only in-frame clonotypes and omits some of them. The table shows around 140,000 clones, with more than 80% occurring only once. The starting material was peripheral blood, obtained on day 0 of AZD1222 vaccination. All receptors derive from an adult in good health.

The CDR3 bases are TGTGCCAGCAGCCAAGGGTGGCAGACTTGGGGGACCCAGTACTTC. Translating it yields CASSQGWQTWGTQYF. The chain combines TRBV14 with TRBJ2-5; D call uncertain. This CDR3 is built from 15 residues. V was cut by 1 base and J by 7 bases, with 16 bases left in between. CDR1 is SGHDN and CDR2 is FVKESK in the germline V gene.

CDR3 sequence: CASSERGGTNQPQHF. The DNA of the CDR3 is TGTGCCAGCAGTGAAAGGGGAGGAACCAATCAGCCCCAGCATTTT. The chain links TRBV2 to TRBJ1-5; TRBD1 is a possible D gene (5 bases). The CDR3 covers 15 residues. CDR1 and CDR2 from the germline V gene are SNHLY and FYNNEI. V lost 2 bases to trimming and J lost 3 bases, with 11 bases between them.

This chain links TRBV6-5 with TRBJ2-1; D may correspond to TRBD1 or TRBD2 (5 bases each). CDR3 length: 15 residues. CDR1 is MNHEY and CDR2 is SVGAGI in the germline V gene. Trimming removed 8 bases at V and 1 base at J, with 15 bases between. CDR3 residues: CASGTWPNSYNEQFF. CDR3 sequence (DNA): TGTGCCAGCGGGACCTGGCCTAATTCCTACAATGAGCAGTTCTTC.

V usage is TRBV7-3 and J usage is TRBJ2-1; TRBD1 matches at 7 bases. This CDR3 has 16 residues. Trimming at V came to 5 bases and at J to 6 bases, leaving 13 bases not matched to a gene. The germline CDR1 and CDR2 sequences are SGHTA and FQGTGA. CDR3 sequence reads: CASSERQGTGINEQFF. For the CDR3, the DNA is TGTGCCAGCAGCGAGCGACAGGGAACGGGAATCAATGAGCAGTTCTTC.

The CDR3 coding sequence is TGCGCCAGCAGCTTGGTTGGGACTAGTGGTGCTAGTGAGCAGTTCTTC. The encoded protein is CASSLVGTSGASEQFF. This chain joins TRBV5-1 and TRBJ2-1; TRBD2 agrees at 8 bases. The CDR3 loop spans 16 amino acids. Germline assignment: CDR1 SGHRS and CDR2 YFSETQ. V lost 0 bases, J lost 9 bases, and 11 bases stayed unmatched. The variable domain in full, with the rest retrieved from reference TRBV5-1 and TRBJ2-1, is KAGVTQTPRYLIKTRGQQVTLSCSPISGHRSVSWYQQTPGQGLQFLFEYFSETQRNKGNFPGRFSGRQFSNSRSEMNVSTLELGDSALYLCASSLVGTSGASEQFFGPGTRLTVL.

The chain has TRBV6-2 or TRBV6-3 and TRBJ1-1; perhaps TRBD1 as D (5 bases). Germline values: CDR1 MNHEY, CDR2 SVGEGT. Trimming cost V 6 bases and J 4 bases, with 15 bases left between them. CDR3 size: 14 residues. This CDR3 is CASSLSMGTTEAFF. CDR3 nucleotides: TGTGCCAGCAGCCTTTCGATGGGGACCACTGAAGCTTTCTTT.

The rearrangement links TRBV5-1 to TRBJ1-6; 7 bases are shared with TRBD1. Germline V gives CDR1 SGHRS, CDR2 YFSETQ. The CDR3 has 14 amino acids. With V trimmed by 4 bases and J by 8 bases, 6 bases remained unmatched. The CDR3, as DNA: TGCGCCAGCAGCGGGGACAGTAGGCATTCACCCCTCCACTTT. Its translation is CASSGDSRHSPLHF. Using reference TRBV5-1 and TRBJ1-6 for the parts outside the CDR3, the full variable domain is KAGVTQTPRYLIKTRGQQVTLSCSPISGHRSVSWYQQTPGQGLQFLFEYFSETQRNKGNFPGRFSGRQFSNSRSEMNVSTLELGDSALYLCASSGDSRHSPLHFGNGTRLTVT.

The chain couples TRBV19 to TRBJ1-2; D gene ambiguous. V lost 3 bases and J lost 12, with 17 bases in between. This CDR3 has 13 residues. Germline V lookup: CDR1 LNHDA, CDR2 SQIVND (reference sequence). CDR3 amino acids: CASSMIPSSSDTF. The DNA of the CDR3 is TGTGCCAGTAGTATGATCCCATCAAGTTCGGACACCTTC.

CDR3 region: CASSSIQTGSSYNEQFF. CDR3 coding DNA: TGTGCCAGCAGCTCAATCCAGACAGGGTCCTCCTACAATGAGCAGTTCTTC. This chain connects TRBV28 to TRBJ2-1, with 7 bases lining up with TRBD1. Germline V gene lookup returns CDR1 MDHEN and CDR2 SYDVKM. This CDR3 comprises 17 residues. Losses at the gene ends were 6 bases for V and 0 bases for J; bases not matched to a gene: 11.

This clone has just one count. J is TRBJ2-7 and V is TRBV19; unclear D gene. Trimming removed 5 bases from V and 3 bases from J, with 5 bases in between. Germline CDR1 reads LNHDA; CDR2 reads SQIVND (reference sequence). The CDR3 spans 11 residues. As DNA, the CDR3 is TGTGCCAGTAGTTGGGGCTACGAGCAGTACTTC. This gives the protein CASSWGYEQYF.

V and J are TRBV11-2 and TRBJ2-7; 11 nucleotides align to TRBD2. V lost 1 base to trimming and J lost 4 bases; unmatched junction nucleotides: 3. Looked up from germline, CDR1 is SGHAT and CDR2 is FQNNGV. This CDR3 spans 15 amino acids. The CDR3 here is CASSLGLAGGYEQYF. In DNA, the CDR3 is TGTGCCAGCAGCTTAGGGCTAGCGGGGGGTTACGAGCAGTACTTC.

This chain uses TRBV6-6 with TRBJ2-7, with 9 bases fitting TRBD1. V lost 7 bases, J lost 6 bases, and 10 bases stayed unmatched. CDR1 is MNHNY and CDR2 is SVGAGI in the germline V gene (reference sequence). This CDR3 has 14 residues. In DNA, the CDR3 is TGTGCCAGCATCCCCGGGACAGGGATCCCCGAGCAGTACTTC. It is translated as CASIPGTGIPEQYF.

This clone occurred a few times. The CDR3 DNA reads TGTGCCAGTAGTACCCCGGACAGAATGAACACTGAAGCTTTCTTT. As protein: CASSTPDRMNTEAFF. V gene TRBV19 combines with J gene TRBJ1-1; maybe TRBD1 (6 bases). The V gene's germline CDR1 is LNHDA and CDR2 SQIVND (reference sequence). The CDR3 length is 15 residues. Deletions cut 4 bases from V and 0 bases from J, with 12 bases between. Supplemented by reference TRBV19 and TRBJ1-1, the full variable domain reads DGGITQSPKYLFRKEGQNVTLSCEQNLNHDAMYWYRQDPGQGLRLIYYSQIVNDFQKGDIAEGYSVSREKKESFPLTVTSAQKNPTAFYLCASSTPDRMNTEAFFGQGTRLTVV.

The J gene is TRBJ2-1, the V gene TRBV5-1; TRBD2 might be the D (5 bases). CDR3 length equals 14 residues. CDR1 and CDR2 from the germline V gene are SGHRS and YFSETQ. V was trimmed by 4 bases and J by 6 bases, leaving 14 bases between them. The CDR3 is CASSNFTSTNEQFF. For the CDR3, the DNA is TGCGCCAGCAGCAACTTCACTAGTACCAATGAGCAGTTCTTC.

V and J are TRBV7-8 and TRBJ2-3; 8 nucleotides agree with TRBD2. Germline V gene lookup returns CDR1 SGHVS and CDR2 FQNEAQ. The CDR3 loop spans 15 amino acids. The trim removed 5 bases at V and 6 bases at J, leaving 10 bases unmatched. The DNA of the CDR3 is TGTGCCAGCAGCCGCCGGGGGGGAAACTCCGATACGCAGTATTTT. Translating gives CASSRRGGNSDTQYF.

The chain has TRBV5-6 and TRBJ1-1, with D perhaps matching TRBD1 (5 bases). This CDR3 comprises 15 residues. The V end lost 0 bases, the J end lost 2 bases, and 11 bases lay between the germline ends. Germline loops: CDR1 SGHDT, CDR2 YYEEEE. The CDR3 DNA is TGTGCCAGCAGCTTGGTCCCACAGGTAAACACTGAAGCTTTCTTT. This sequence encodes CASSLVPQVNTEAFF.

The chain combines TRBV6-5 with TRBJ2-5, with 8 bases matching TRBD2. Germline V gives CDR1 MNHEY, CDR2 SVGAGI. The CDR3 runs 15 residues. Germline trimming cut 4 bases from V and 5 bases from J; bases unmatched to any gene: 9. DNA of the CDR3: TGTGCCAGCAGTTCACTCGGGGGGGCCCGGGAGACCCAGTACTTC. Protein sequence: CASSSLGGARETQYF.

The CDR3 is CASSYARLVGEQFF. The CDR3 bases are TGTGCCAGCAGTTACGCACGCCTAGTGGGTGAGCAGTTCTTC. The V gene is TRBV6-6, the J gene TRBJ2-1; D remains unclear. V lost 2 bases, J lost 9 bases, and 14 bases lay in between. CDR1 is MNHNY, CDR2 SVGAGI, per germline (reference sequence). The CDR3 runs 14 residues.

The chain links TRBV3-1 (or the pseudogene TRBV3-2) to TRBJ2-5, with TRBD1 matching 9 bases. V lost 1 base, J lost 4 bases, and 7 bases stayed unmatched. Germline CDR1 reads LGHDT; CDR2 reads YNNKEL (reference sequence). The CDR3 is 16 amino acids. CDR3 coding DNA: TGTGCCAGCAGCCAAGGGGGACAGGGATTTCGAGAGACCCAGTACTTC. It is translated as CASSQGGQGFRETQYF.

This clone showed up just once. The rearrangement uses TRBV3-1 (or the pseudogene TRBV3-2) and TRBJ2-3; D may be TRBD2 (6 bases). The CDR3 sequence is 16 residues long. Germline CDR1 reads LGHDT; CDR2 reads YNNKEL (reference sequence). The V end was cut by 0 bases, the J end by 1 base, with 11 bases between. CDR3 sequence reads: CASSQDLGGGTDTQYF. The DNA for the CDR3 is TGTGCCAGCAGCCAAGATTTAGGCGGGGGCACAGATACGCAGTATTTT.

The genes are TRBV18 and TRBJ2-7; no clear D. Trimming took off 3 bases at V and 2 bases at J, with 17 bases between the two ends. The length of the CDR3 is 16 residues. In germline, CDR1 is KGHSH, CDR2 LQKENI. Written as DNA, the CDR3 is TGTGCCAGCTCACCGGGCGGTGGGTCTTTTACCTACGAGCAGTACTTC. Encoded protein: CASSPGGGSFTYEQYF.

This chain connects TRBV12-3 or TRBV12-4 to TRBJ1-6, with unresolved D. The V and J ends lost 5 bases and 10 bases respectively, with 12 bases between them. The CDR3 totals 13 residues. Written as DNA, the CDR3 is TGTGCCAGCAGTCTTACAGCGGGATCACCCCTCCACTTT. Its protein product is CASSLTAGSPLHF.

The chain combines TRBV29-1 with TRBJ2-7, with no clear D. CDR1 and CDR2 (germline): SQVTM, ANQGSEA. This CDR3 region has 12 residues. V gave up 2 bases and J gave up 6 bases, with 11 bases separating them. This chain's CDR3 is CSVESALGEQYF. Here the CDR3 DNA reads TGCAGCGTTGAATCTGCCCTCGGCGAGCAGTACTTC.

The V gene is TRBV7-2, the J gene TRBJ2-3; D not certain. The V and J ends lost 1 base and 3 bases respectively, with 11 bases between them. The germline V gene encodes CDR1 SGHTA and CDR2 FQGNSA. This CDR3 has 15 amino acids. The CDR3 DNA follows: TGTGCCAGCAGCTTAGGGGTAGCAGTGACAGATACGCAGTATTTT. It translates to CASSLGVAVTDTQYF.

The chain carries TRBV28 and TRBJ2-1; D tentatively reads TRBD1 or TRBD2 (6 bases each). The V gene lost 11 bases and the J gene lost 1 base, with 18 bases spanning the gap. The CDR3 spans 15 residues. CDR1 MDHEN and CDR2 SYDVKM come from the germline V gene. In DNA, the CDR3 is TGTGCCGGGGGCGGCGGGAAAGCGTCCTACAATGAGCAGTTCTTC. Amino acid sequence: CAGGGGKASYNEQFF.

The chain's CDR3 is CASSYESGRATTLTDTQYF. CDR3 bases: TGTGCCAGCAGTTATGAAAGCGGGAGAGCAACGACGCTCACAGATACGCAGTATTTT. V is TRBV28 and J is TRBJ2-3; the match to TRBD2 covers 8 bases. Germline V gene sequence: CDR1 MDHEN, CDR2 SYDVKM. The CDR3 runs to 19 residues. Germline trimming cut 4 bases from V and 2 bases from J; bases unmatched to any gene: 17.

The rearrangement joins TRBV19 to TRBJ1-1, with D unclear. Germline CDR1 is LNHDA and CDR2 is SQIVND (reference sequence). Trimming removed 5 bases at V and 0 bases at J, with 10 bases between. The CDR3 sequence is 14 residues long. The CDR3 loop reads CASSLGPLNTEAFF. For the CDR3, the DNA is TGTGCCAGTAGTCTCGGGCCCTTGAACACTGAAGCTTTCTTT.

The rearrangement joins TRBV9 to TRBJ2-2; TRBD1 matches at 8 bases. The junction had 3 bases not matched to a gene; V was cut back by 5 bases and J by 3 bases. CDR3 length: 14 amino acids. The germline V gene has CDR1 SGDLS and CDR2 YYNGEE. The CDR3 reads CASRSQGDTGELFF. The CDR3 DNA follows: TGTGCCAGCAGGTCACAGGGGGACACCGGGGAGCTGTTTTTT.

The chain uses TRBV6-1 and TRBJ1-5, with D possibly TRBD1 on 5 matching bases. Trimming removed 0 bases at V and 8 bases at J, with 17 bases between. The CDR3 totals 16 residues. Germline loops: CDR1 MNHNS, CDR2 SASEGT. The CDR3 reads CASSEARMGGGEPQHF. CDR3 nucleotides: TGTGCCAGCAGTGAAGCGCGAATGGGGGGAGGGGAGCCCCAGCATTTT.